The rows below give T cell receptor beta chains drawn from one sample of a study of CD8 T cells in cerebrospinal fluid in Alzheimer's disease. Following a re-call of the 10x single-cell sequencing reads, TCRdb has one entry per CDR3 protein and lacks DNA. The table lists about 1,200 distinct CDR3 sequences. The sample taken for sequencing was cerebrospinal fluid. Source of these receptors: a human donor in good health. Each CDR3 is given with its conserved first and last residue. Not every row has a clone size; where given, it reads once, few, many or a size class.

abundance,j_gene,v_gene,CDR3aa
large,TRBJ1-3,TRBV4-1,CASSQWQGLSGNTIYF
medium-sized,TRBJ2-7,TRBV30,CAFGRGSSYEQYF
large,TRBJ1-5,TRBV28,CASSFTGQRPQHF
.,TRBJ2-3,TRBV5-1,CASRPDSTSTDTQYF
medium-sized,TRBJ1-2,TRBV28,CASSRLGQAGYTF
medium-sized,TRBJ1-4,TRBV28,CASSLRGEKLFF
.,TRBJ1-6,TRBV23-1,CASSQWSKENCSYNSPLHF
medium-sized,TRBJ1-1,TRBV19,CASSLRRETEAFF
.,TRBJ2-3,TRBV19,CASSRSRQTSADLPDTQYF
medium-sized,TRBJ2-1,TRBV2,CASRGLAGYNEQFF
large,TRBJ2-1,TRBV5-1,CASSPGGAGGSKEQFF
medium-sized,TRBJ2-1,TRBV6-2/TRBV6-3,CASSYPQAGGSEQFF
.,TRBJ1-1,TRBV5-1,CASSPTTGTTEAFF
medium-sized,TRBJ2-2,TRBV27,CASRLAGGKTNTGELFF
medium-sized,TRBJ2-5,TRBV30,CAWSPLADGTQYF
medium-sized,TRBJ1-1,TRBV7-2,CASSVDSANTEAFF
.,TRBJ2-2,TRBV5-4,CASKRGAGGTGELFF
.,TRBJ2-7,TRBV5-1,CASSLGQPPGNEQYF
medium-sized,TRBJ2-7,TRBV6-2/TRBV6-3,CASSYSAGGPYEQYF
large,TRBJ1-1,TRBV18,CASSPRGGNTEAFF
large,TRBJ1-1,TRBV20-1,CSARGGGTEAFF
large,TRBJ2-3,TRBV7-8,CASSYSPLSTDTQYF
medium-sized,TRBJ2-5,TRBV28,CASRPGLAQETQYF
large,TRBJ2-5,TRBV7-2,CASSPRGGREETQYF
medium-sized,TRBJ1-2,TRBV19,CASSIDGTNYGYTF
medium-sized,TRBJ2-7,TRBV9,CASSLPPLREQYF
medium-sized,TRBJ2-1,TRBV11-3,CASSLTGGPYNEQFF